The clone carrying this TCR beta chain appeared many times. Its antigen is not identified. Attachment of unique molecular identifiers to individual cDNA molecules was performed. MiXCR was run by TCRdb on the 5' RACE reads, yielding one entry per CDR3 protein. The profile shows under 35,000 distinct CDR3 sequences, 9.5% to 10% of them singletons. The data derive from a study of early T cells in non-severe SARS-CoV-2 infection. Study-wide background: Bulk RNA from unsorted whole blood was sequenced; chains were unpaired. Study conclusions and caveats: Private and CD4 specificities were missed by VDJdb matching, which favored anti-spike CD8 responses.

The sequence came from an adult who was a healthcare worker with PCR-confirmed SARS-CoV-2 infection or an uninfected control (not recorded which). Sequenced: whole blood.

The CDR3 sequence: CASSLGDRRPNEKLFF. The CDR3, as DNA: TGTGCCAGCAGCTTAGGAGACAGGCGGCCTAATGAAAAACTGTTTTTT. The V and J genes are TRBV7-9 and TRBJ1-4; perhaps TRBD1 as D (6 bases). Germline V gene lookup returns CDR1 SEHNR and CDR2 FQNEAQ (reference sequence). The CDR3 is 16 residues long. Trimming removed 1 base from V and 3 bases from J, with 12 bases in between.